This T cell receptor beta chain stems from a study of regulatory T cells in long-lasting Graves disease. Time point: newly diagnosed GD, antithyroid drugs for less than 3 months. PBMC RNA was the source of the TCR library. CDR3 length: 15 amino acids. Germline V gene lookup returns CDR1 DFQATT and CDR2 SNEGSKA (reference sequence). The V and J ends lost 5 bases and 0 bases respectively, with 14 bases between them. In building TCR beta libraries, iRepertoire HTBI primers were used together with Arm-PCR of CDR3 regions. TCRdb used MiXCR to reprocess the multiplex PCR reads, holding one entry per CDR3 protein. This table holds 580,000 or so distinct CDR3 sequences, about 16% found once. Separately, the same data were catalogued under a study of T cells in Graves' hyperthyroidism and ophthalmopathy. That paper adds: Newly diagnosed hyperthyroidism, duration under 2 months, in patients aged 18 to 65.

The chain employs TRBV20-1 and TRBJ2-1; D uncertain. The input for sequencing was peripheral blood mononuclear cells (PBMCs), taken at new diagnosis, from a patient treated with antithyroid drugs. This receptor was taken from a man aged 18 to 29 with Graves disease. The DNA for the CDR3 is TGCAGTGCTCTCGGTGACGCGAGCTCCTACAATGAGCAGTTCTTC. It yields the protein CSALGDASSYNEQFF.